A selection of T cell receptor beta chains follows, all from one sample in a study of spatial heterogeneity in lung cancer. Using its own MiXCR run on the 5' RACE reads, TCRdb lists one record per CDR3 protein. The sample contains tens of thousands of distinct CDR3 sequences, nearly 6.5% of which appear only once. Here the sequenced sample was PBMCs, taken at surgery. All receptors come from a female donor with early-stage non-small cell lung cancer. The CDR3 runs from the conserved cysteine through the conserved F or W. The D gene is left open where the match is weak. Size values are once, few and many counts, or a class for expanded clones, and some rows have none.

cdr3_aa: CATSRESLAGNTQYF
cdr3_nt: TGTGCCACCAGCAGGGAATCCCTGGCGGGAAATACGCAGTATTTT
v_call: TRBV15
d_call: -
j_call: TRBJ2-3
clone_size: many

cdr3_aa: CSARWWEGPSYEQYF
cdr3_nt: TGCAGTGCTAGATGGTGGGAGGGCCCTTCCTACGAGCAGTACTTC
v_call: TRBV20-1
d_call: TRBD2
j_call: TRBJ2-7
clone_size: -

cdr3_aa: CASSQDHGGLYGYTF
cdr3_nt: TGCGCCAGCAGCCAAGATCATGGTGGACTCTATGGCTACACCTTC
v_call: TRBV4-1
d_call: -
j_call: TRBJ1-2
clone_size: few

cdr3_aa: CASSFRYSSGNTIYF
cdr3_nt: TGTGCCAGCAGCTTCCGGTATTCTTCTGGAAACACCATATATTTT
v_call: TRBV7-2
d_call: -
j_call: TRBJ1-3
clone_size: -

cdr3_aa: CASSYSGTGGFYYEQYF
cdr3_nt: TGTGCCAGCAGTTACTCGGGGACAGGGGGGTTTTATTACGAGCAGTACTTC
v_call: TRBV6-5
d_call: TRBD1
j_call: TRBJ2-7
clone_size: many

cdr3_aa: CASSPGTGNQPQHF
cdr3_nt: TGCGCCAGCAGCCCGGGGACAGGGAATCAGCCCCAGCATTTT
v_call: TRBV5-1
d_call: TRBD1
j_call: TRBJ1-5
clone_size: few

cdr3_aa: CASSYRRTGYNEQFF
cdr3_nt: TGTGCCAGCAGTTACCGACGGACAGGCTACAATGAGCAGTTCTTC
v_call: TRBV6-5
d_call: TRBD1
j_call: TRBJ2-1
clone_size: many

cdr3_aa: CASSTGTDTQYF
cdr3_nt: TGTGCCAGCAGTACCGGCACAGATACGCAGTATTTT
v_call: TRBV6-6
d_call: -
j_call: TRBJ2-3
clone_size: many

cdr3_aa: CASSEPREATGGTDTQYF
cdr3_nt: TGTGCCAGCAGCGAGCCCCGGGAGGCTACCGGGGGGACAGATACGCAGTATTTT
v_call: TRBV9
d_call: TRBD2
j_call: TRBJ2-3
clone_size: many

cdr3_aa: CASSQEGTGIYEQYF
cdr3_nt: TGTGCCAGCAGCCAAGAGGGGACAGGGATTTACGAGCAGTACTTC
v_call: TRBV4-2
d_call: TRBD1
j_call: TRBJ2-7
clone_size: -

cdr3_aa: CASDWQTEAFF
cdr3_nt: TGTGCCAGTGATTGGCAGACTGAAGCTTTCTTT
v_call: TRBV2
d_call: -
j_call: TRBJ1-1
clone_size: -

cdr3_aa: CASSGGREKLFF
cdr3_nt: TGTGCCAGTAGTGGGGGGCGTGAAAAACTGTTTTTT
v_call: TRBV19
d_call: -
j_call: TRBJ1-4
clone_size: -

cdr3_aa: CASIPGNGELFF
cdr3_nt: TGTGCCAGCATTCCCGGGAATGGGGAGCTGTTTTTT
v_call: TRBV6-1
d_call: -
j_call: TRBJ2-2
clone_size: -

cdr3_aa: CASSPPGQVGYTF
cdr3_nt: TGTGCCAGCAGTCCACCAGGACAGGTCGGCTACACCTTC
v_call: TRBV12-3/TRBV12-4
d_call: TRBD1
j_call: TRBJ1-2
clone_size: many

cdr3_aa: CASRPLGNTQYF
cdr3_nt: TGTGCCAGCAGACCTCTAGGCAATACGCAGTATTTT
v_call: TRBV7-2
d_call: -
j_call: TRBJ2-3
clone_size: few

cdr3_aa: CASSPGQGTDTQYF
cdr3_nt: TGCGCCAGCAGCCCCGGACAGGGTACAGATACGCAGTATTTT
v_call: TRBV5-1
d_call: TRBD1
j_call: TRBJ2-3
clone_size: many

cdr3_aa: CASSRTAGETQYF
cdr3_nt: TGCGCCAGCAGCCGAACAGCGGGTGAGACCCAGTACTTC
v_call: TRBV5-1
d_call: -
j_call: TRBJ2-5
clone_size: many

cdr3_aa: CASSTRTGSAEQYF
cdr3_nt: TGTGCCAGCAGCACCCGGACAGGGTCGGCCGAGCAGTACTTC
v_call: TRBV11-3
d_call: TRBD1
j_call: TRBJ2-7
clone_size: -

cdr3_aa: CASSGEGALTEAFF
cdr3_nt: TGTGCCAGCAGTGGCGAGGGGGCACTCACTGAAGCTTTCTTT
v_call: TRBV2
d_call: TRBD1
j_call: TRBJ1-1
clone_size: few

cdr3_aa: CASRPGTVTDTQYF
cdr3_nt: TGTGCCAGCAGGCCCGGGACAGTTACAGATACGCAGTATTTT
v_call: TRBV2
d_call: TRBD1
j_call: TRBJ2-3
clone_size: -

cdr3_aa: CASSPAGGLAGELFF
cdr3_nt: TGTGCCAGCAGTCCCGCAGGGGGGCTGGCCGGGGAGCTGTTTTTT
v_call: TRBV12-3/TRBV12-4
d_call: -
j_call: TRBJ2-2
clone_size: -

cdr3_aa: CASSSRGGKYEQYF
cdr3_nt: TGTGCCAGCAGCAGCAGGGGGGGAAAGTACGAGCAGTACTTC
v_call: TRBV28
d_call: -
j_call: TRBJ2-7
clone_size: -

cdr3_aa: CASSYAETQYF
cdr3_nt: TGTGCCAGCAGTTACGCTGAGACCCAGTACTTC
v_call: TRBV6-5
d_call: -
j_call: TRBJ2-5
clone_size: many

cdr3_aa: CASSYGGSYEQYF
cdr3_nt: TGTGCCAGCAGTTATGGGGGGTCCTACGAGCAGTACTTC
v_call: TRBV6-5
d_call: -
j_call: TRBJ2-7
clone_size: many

cdr3_aa: CSARVITGPSTDTQYF
cdr3_nt: TGCAGTGCTAGGGTCATCACGGGGCCCAGCACAGATACGCAGTATTTT
v_call: TRBV20-1
d_call: -
j_call: TRBJ2-3
clone_size: many

cdr3_aa: CASSAPLAGDYEQYF
cdr3_nt: TGTGCCAGCAGCGCTCCCTTAGCGGGCGACTACGAGCAGTACTTC
v_call: TRBV11-2
d_call: TRBD2
j_call: TRBJ2-7
clone_size: many

cdr3_aa: CASSLGEGNTEAFF
cdr3_nt: TGCGCCAGCAGCTTGGGGGAGGGGAACACTGAAGCTTTCTTT
v_call: TRBV5-1
d_call: -
j_call: TRBJ1-1
clone_size: many

cdr3_aa: CASSSLGVAGTGYTF
cdr3_nt: TGTGCCAGCAGCTCGCTGGGGGTGGCAGGGACTGGCTACACCTTC
v_call: TRBV7-3
d_call: -
j_call: TRBJ1-2
clone_size: medium-sized

cdr3_aa: CASSSGTSGYNEQFF
cdr3_nt: TGTGCCAGCAGTTCCGGGACTAGCGGGTACAATGAGCAGTTCTTC
v_call: TRBV12-3/TRBV12-4
d_call: TRBD2
j_call: TRBJ2-1
clone_size: medium-sized

cdr3_aa: CAWMIGTGTGELFF
cdr3_nt: TGTGCCTGGATGATCGGGACGGGCACCGGGGAGCTGTTTTTT
v_call: TRBV30
d_call: -
j_call: TRBJ2-2
clone_size: many

cdr3_aa: CAWSVGLGGPNTGELFF
cdr3_nt: TGTGCCTGGAGTGTAGGTTTGGGGGGACCGAACACCGGGGAGCTGTTTTTT
v_call: TRBV30
d_call: -
j_call: TRBJ2-2
clone_size: many

cdr3_aa: CASSYGGENTEAFF
cdr3_nt: TGTGCCAGCAGTTACGGGGGGGAGAACACTGAAGCTTTCTTT
v_call: TRBV6-6
d_call: -
j_call: TRBJ1-1
clone_size: -

cdr3_aa: CATTSLTSGDEQFF
cdr3_nt: TGTGCCACCACGTCATTGACTAGCGGGGATGAGCAGTTCTTC
v_call: TRBV10-3
d_call: TRBD2
j_call: TRBJ2-1
clone_size: many

cdr3_aa: CASSYQGDGELFF
cdr3_nt: TGTGCCAGCAGTTACCAGGGCGACGGGGAGCTGTTTTTT
v_call: TRBV7-7
d_call: -
j_call: TRBJ2-2
clone_size: many

cdr3_aa: CASSQERPPNTEAFF
cdr3_nt: TGTGCCAGCAGCCAAGAGCGGCCTCCGAACACTGAAGCTTTCTTT
v_call: TRBV4-2
d_call: -
j_call: TRBJ1-1
clone_size: many

cdr3_aa: CASSFNRDNSPLHF
cdr3_nt: TGTGCCAGCAGCTTCAACAGAGATAATTCACCCCTCCACTTT
v_call: TRBV7-2
d_call: -
j_call: TRBJ1-6
clone_size: many

cdr3_aa: CASSQEVTPDYGYTF
cdr3_nt: TGCGCCAGCAGCCAAGAGGTAACTCCCGACTATGGCTACACCTTC
v_call: TRBV4-1
d_call: -
j_call: TRBJ1-2
clone_size: many

cdr3_aa: CASSPQGVNTEAFF
cdr3_nt: TGTGCCAGCTCACCACAGGGAGTGAACACTGAAGCTTTCTTT
v_call: TRBV18
d_call: -
j_call: TRBJ1-1
clone_size: many

cdr3_aa: CASSAQTGPQTNYGYTF
cdr3_nt: TGTGCCAGCAGCGCCCAGACCGGGCCCCAGACTAACTATGGCTACACCTTC
v_call: TRBV9
d_call: -
j_call: TRBJ1-2
clone_size: many

cdr3_aa: CASRDPTGLYPYGYTF
cdr3_nt: TGTGCCAGCAGGGACCCGACAGGGCTTTACCCCTATGGCTACACCTTC
v_call: TRBV28
d_call: TRBD1
j_call: TRBJ1-2
clone_size: few

cdr3_aa: CANSGTYGNTEAFF
cdr3_nt: TGTGCCAACAGCGGAACCTATGGGAACACTGAAGCTTTCTTT
v_call: TRBV9
d_call: -
j_call: TRBJ1-1
clone_size: few

cdr3_aa: CAGTGTSNTGELFF
cdr3_nt: TGTGCCGGAACAGGGACGTCAAACACCGGGGAGCTGTTTTTT
v_call: TRBV12-3/TRBV12-4
d_call: -
j_call: TRBJ2-2
clone_size: many

cdr3_aa: CASGRSGTINIQYF
cdr3_nt: TGTGCCAGCGGCCGCTCCGGGACAATAAACATTCAGTACTTC
v_call: TRBV12-3/TRBV12-4
d_call: -
j_call: TRBJ2-4
clone_size: -

cdr3_aa: CASSPPYYTGELFF
cdr3_nt: TGTGCCAGCAGTCCGCCGTACTACACCGGGGAGCTGTTTTTT
v_call: TRBV28
d_call: -
j_call: TRBJ2-2
clone_size: -

cdr3_aa: CSVLGGAKNIQYF
cdr3_nt: TGCAGCGTTCTAGGAGGGGCCAAAAACATTCAGTACTTC
v_call: TRBV29-1
d_call: -
j_call: TRBJ2-4
clone_size: -

cdr3_aa: CASSQERGAKNIQYF
cdr3_nt: TGTGCCAGCAGCCAAGAAAGGGGAGCCAAAAACATTCAGTACTTC
v_call: TRBV4-2
d_call: -
j_call: TRBJ2-4
clone_size: many

cdr3_aa: CSVVGGSYEQYF
cdr3_nt: TGCAGCGTTGTAGGCGGCTCCTACGAGCAGTACTTC
v_call: TRBV29-1
d_call: -
j_call: TRBJ2-7
clone_size: many

cdr3_aa: CASSSRDREVGELFF
cdr3_nt: TGTGCCAGCAGTTCTAGAGACAGGGAGGTCGGGGAGCTGTTTTTT
v_call: TRBV12-3/TRBV12-4
d_call: -
j_call: TRBJ2-2
clone_size: many

cdr3_aa: CATPRSPGYTF
cdr3_nt: TGTGCCACCCCAAGGAGCCCCGGCTACACCTTC
v_call: TRBV2
d_call: -
j_call: TRBJ1-2
clone_size: many

cdr3_aa: CASSLEWGPGELFF
cdr3_nt: TGTGCCAGCAGCTTGGAATGGGGCCCCGGGGAGCTGTTTTTT
v_call: TRBV5-4
d_call: -
j_call: TRBJ2-2
clone_size: few

cdr3_aa: CASTTPSTDTQYF
cdr3_nt: TGTGCCAGCACCACCCCAAGCACAGATACGCAGTATTTT
v_call: TRBV7-2
d_call: -
j_call: TRBJ2-3
clone_size: -